Listed below are T cell receptor beta chains from one sample, sequenced in a study of cytomegalovirus exposure and HLA in healthy donors. Assay: immunoSEQ multiplex PCR; the TCRdb copy retains only in-frame clones and omits some. Its clone listing holds under 150,000 clones. The source material was PBMCs. The receptors derive from a woman aged 40 to 50 in good health and CMV-seronegative. Each CDR3 is given with its conserved first and last residue. D genes are given only for firm matches.

d_call	v_call	j_call	cdr3_nt	cdr3_aa
TRBD1	TRBV4-3	TRBJ1-6	TGCGCCAGCAGCCGATCGCAGGGGGCTAATTCACCCCTCCACTTT	CASSRSQGANSPLHF
.	TRBV5-1	TRBJ1-6	TGCGCCAGCAGCAGGGGGATTATTCAGGGATCACCCCTCCACTTT	CASSRGIIQGSPLHF
.	TRBV5-6	TRBJ1-2	TGTGCCAGCAGCTTGGGGGCTTCAGGAAACTATGGCTACACCTTC	CASSLGASGNYGYTF
.	TRBV6-5	TRBJ1-2	TGTGCCAGCAGCCTTAAAGGGGGTGGAGGCTACACCTTC	CASSLKGGGGYTF
.	TRBV18	TRBJ1-1	TGTGCCAGCCGGGGAGGAGGGGCGGTCACTGAAGCTTTCTTT	CASRGGGAVTEAFF
TRBD2	TRBV5-1	TRBJ2-6	TGCGCCAGCAGCTTGCTCGGACTAGTCAACTCTGGGGCCAACGTCCTGACTTTC	CASSLLGLVNSGANVLTF
TRBD1	TRBV4-3	TRBJ2-7	TGCGCCAGCAGCCAAGGGGACAGGGGCACCTACGAGCAGTACTTC	CASSQGDRGTYEQYF
TRBD1	TRBV5-1	TRBJ2-6	TGCGCCAGCAGCTTGAGCCCGGGACAGGGTATTTCTGGGGCCAACGTCCTGACTTTC	CASSLSPGQGISGANVLTF
.	TRBV10-3	TRBJ2-1	TGTGCCATCAGTGAGCGTATGAGGGGGAGCAATGAGCAGTTCTTC	CAISERMRGSNEQFF
.	TRBV7-6	TRBJ1-1	TGTGCCAGCAGCTCGCATCCCGGGACAGAAGCTTTCTTT	CASSSHPGTEAFF
.	TRBV18	TRBJ2-6	TGTGCCAGCTCGCCTCTCAGGGCGCAGGGGGCCAACGTCCTGACTTTC	CASSPLRAQGANVLTF
.	TRBV9	TRBJ1-5	TGTGCCAGCAGCGCGGGGGGGGGCAGCAATCAGCCCCAGCATTTT	CASSAGGGSNQPQHF
TRBD1	TRBV19	TRBJ1-5	TGTGCCAGTAGTATGAACAGGGGGGGCAATCAGCCCCAGCATTTT	CASSMNRGGNQPQHF
TRBD2	TRBV29-1	TRBJ2-1	TGCAGCGTTGGGGCATTGCTAGCGGCTAACAATGAGCAGTTCTTC	CSVGALLAANNEQFF
.	TRBV4-2	TRBJ1-2	TGTGCCAGCAACCTCCCGGACTATGGCTACACCTTC	CASNLPDYGYTF
TRBD1	TRBV7-9	TRBJ2-2	TGTGCCAGCAGCCTACGACAGGGCGAAGCTTACACCGGGGAGCTGTTTTTT	CASSLRQGEAYTGELFF
.	TRBV7-2	TRBJ2-3	TGTGCCAGCAGCTTCCGCGGCGATACGCAGTATTTT	CASSFRGDTQYF
TRBD1	TRBV28	TRBJ1-6	TGTGCCAGCAGACCCGGACAGGGTGGTTCACCCCTCCACTTT	CASRPGQGGSPLHF
.	TRBV5-6	TRBJ2-1	TGTGCCAGCAGTCAGTCTAGAAACAGGGAAGAGTTCTTC	CASSQSRNREEFF
.	TRBV7-9	TRBJ1-1	TGTGCCAGCAGCTTGGAGAGGAACACTGAAGCTTTCTTT	CASSLERNTEAFF
.	TRBV28	TRBJ1-5	TGTGCCAGCAGTTTAGGGTGGCAAGGGGTTGGCAATCAGCCCCAGCATTTT	CASSLGWQGVGNQPQHF
.	TRBV5-6	TRBJ2-1	TGTGCCAGCAGCTTGATTAAAAGGTTACAGTACAATGGGCAGTTCTTC	CASSLIKRLQYNGQFF
TRBD2	TRBV7-2	TRBJ2-7	TGTGCCAGCAGAACCGCTAGCGGGGGTTTATTCGAGCAGTACTTC	CASRTASGGLFEQYF
TRBD1	TRBV18	TRBJ1-1	TGTGCCAGCTCACCCACGGCGACAGGGGGCCGGCAAGCTTTCTTT	CASSPTATGGRQAFF
TRBD1	TRBV5-1	TRBJ2-1	TGCGCCAGCAGCTCCGAGACAGGGTCAACCTACAATGAGCAGTTCTTC	CASSSETGSTYNEQFF
.	TRBV18	TRBJ2-3	TGTGCCAGCTCCCTCCGGGGGTGGCACCCGAGCACAGATACGCAGTATTTT	CASSLRGWHPSTDTQYF
.	TRBV7-3	TRBJ1-2	TGTGCCAGCAGCTTTACGTCCTACTCTAACTATGGCTACACCTTC	CASSFTSYSNYGYTF
TRBD1	TRBV5-1	TRBJ2-7	TGCGCCAGCAGCAGACAGGGGGAATACGAGCAGTACTTC	CASSRQGEYEQYF
.	TRBV6-5	TRBJ2-1	TGTGCCAGCAGTACGGACAGAAATGAGCAGTTCTTC	CASSTDRNEQFF
.	TRBV6-1	TRBJ1-1	TGTGCCAGCAGTGATAGATTCGGTTCCACTGAAGCTTTCTTT	CASSDRFGSTEAFF
.	TRBV4-1	TRBJ1-4	TGCGCCAGCAGCCAAATTCCCGCAACTAATGAAAAACTGTTTTTT	CASSQIPATNEKLFF
.	TRBV2	TRBJ1-5	TGTGCCAGCAGGAGGAGTAGGGAGGGTTTGCCCCAGCATTTT	CASRRSREGLPQHF
.	TRBV4-1	TRBJ2-1	TGCGCCAGCAGCAACGGGAGAGGGACGACCTACAATGAGCAGTTCTTC	CASSNGRGTTYNEQFF
TRBD1	TRBV4-1	TRBJ1-5	TGCGCCAGCAGCATCTCCGGGACAGGGAACAATCAGCCCCAGCATTTT	CASSISGTGNNQPQHF
.	TRBV4-1	TRBJ1-2	TGCGCCAGCAGCTCAGGTGCCAGTAGTTATGGCTACACCTTC	CASSSGASSYGYTF
TRBD1	TRBV2	TRBJ1-5	TGTGCCAGCAGTGTGGGACAGATTAGCAATCAGCCCCAGCATTTT	CASSVGQISNQPQHF
TRBD1	TRBV10-3	TRBJ1-2	TGTGCCATCAGTTGGGGACAGGGGGCGTTCAACGATGGCTACACCTTC	CAISWGQGAFNDGYTF